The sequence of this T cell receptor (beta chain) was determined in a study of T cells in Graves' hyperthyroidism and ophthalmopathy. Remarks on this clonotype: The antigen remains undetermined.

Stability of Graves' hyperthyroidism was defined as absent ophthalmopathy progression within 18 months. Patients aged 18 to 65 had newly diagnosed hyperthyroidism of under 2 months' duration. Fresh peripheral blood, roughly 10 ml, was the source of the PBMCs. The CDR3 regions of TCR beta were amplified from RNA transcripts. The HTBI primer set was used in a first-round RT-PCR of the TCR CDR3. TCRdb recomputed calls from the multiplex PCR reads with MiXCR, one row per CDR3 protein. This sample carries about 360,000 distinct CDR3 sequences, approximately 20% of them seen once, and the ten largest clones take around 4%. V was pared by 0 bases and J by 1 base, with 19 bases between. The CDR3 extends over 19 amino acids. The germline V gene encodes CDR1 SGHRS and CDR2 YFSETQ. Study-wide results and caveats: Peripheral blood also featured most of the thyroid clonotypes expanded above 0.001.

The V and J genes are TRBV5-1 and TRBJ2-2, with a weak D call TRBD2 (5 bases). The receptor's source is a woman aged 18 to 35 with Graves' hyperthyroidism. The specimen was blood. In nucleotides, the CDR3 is TGCGCCAGCAGCTTGGCCGTTGGGAGCAGAGCGAGGAACACCGGGGAGCTGTTTTTT. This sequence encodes CASSLAVGSRARNTGELFF.